This T cell receptor (beta chain) was recorded in a study of blood T cells in healthy people across ages. Every sample yielded at least 6.5 million isolated PBMCs. Samples each had at least 6 micrograms of total RNA extracted. Using a J-beta primer mix together with a sample-barcoded 5' primer, a second PCR was run for roughly 6 to 12 cycles. Any given sample supplied a minimum of 3 million CDR3-containing paired-end reads. Each CDR3 protein gets one entry after TCRdb re-called the 5' RACE reads with MiXCR. The sample holds some 1.5 million distinct CDR3 sequences; 40% to 45% are singletons and the top ten take about 3.8%. The CDR3 loop spans 13 amino acids. Germline CDR1 is SNHLY and CDR2 is FYNNEI. Losses at the gene ends were 8 bases for V and 4 bases for J; bases not matched to a gene: 7. With respect to this clonotype: Its matching antigen is unknown.

Study outcomes and limitations: Unsorted PBMCs ruled out conclusive naive versus antigen-experienced comparison.

This sequence originates from a woman between 18 and 29 years old in good health. The chain combines TRBV2 with TRBJ2-7; 8 bases align to TRBD1. Sequenced input: blood. CDR3 region: CASGRQGWYEQYF. DNA for the CDR3: TGTGCCAGCGGCCGACAGGGGTGGTACGAGCAGTACTTC.